This T cell receptor beta chain was documented in a study of CD8+CD57+ T cells in acquired aplastic anemia. On the study more broadly: Where healthy donors were concerned, CD4+ cells averaged approximately 9.8 million reads.

Study results and limitations: Overlapping CD8+ CDR3 repertoires of patients and controls contained some 30 shared sequences.

Trimming removed 2 bases at V and 4 bases at J, with 11 bases between. CDR3 length: 15 amino acids. Germline CDR1 and CDR2: MNHEY and SVGAGI. CDR3 and TCR beta VDJ profiling relied on genomic DNA as the template. MiXCR, applied by TCRdb to the reads, yields one record per CDR3 protein. The repertoire has around 170,000 distinct CDR3 sequences, 55% to 70% of them found once; the top ten carry under 50%. This clonotype was seen many times. What it binds is unknown. The sample was sorted CD4+, CD8+, or CD8+CD57+ T cells (not recorded which) from PBMCs. The chain recombines TRBV6-5 with TRBJ2-2; tentative D call: TRBD1 (6 bases). This clonotype was sampled from a human donor in good health. CDR3 DNA: TGTGCCAGCAGTTACGCGACAGGCCTCACCGGGGAGCTGTTTTTT. Its translation: CASSYATGLTGELFF.